This T cell receptor beta chain originates from a study of breast tumors, draining lymph nodes, adjacent tissues. General observations from the study: The data were judged consistent with most tumor T cells coming from lymph node and expanding in tumor. Tumor TCR diversity was below lymph nodes but above nontumor tissue.

This clonotype was seen many times. Its target is not known. MiXCR, run by TCRdb on the multiplex PCR reads, gives a single entry per CDR3 protein. The table lists 150,000 or so distinct CDR3 sequences, 33% of them singletons. Breast cancer patients provided tissue from their axillary draining lymph nodes. Trimming took 0 bases from V and 6 from J; bases not matched to a gene: 12. The CDR3 loop spans 19 amino acids. Germline V lookup: CDR1 MGHRA, CDR2 YSYEKL. The clonotype originates from a female donor with breast cancer. Some clones in this sample may be carry-over from other donors' samples. The chain is built from TRBV4-1 and TRBJ2-3, with 13 bases fitting TRBD2. Sequences were obtained from axillary lymph node tissue. The CDR3, as DNA: TGCGCCAGCAGCCAAGACCCCCCGGGACTAGCGGGGCCCAGGGATACGCAGTATTTT. Its translation is CASSQDPPGLAGPRDTQYF.